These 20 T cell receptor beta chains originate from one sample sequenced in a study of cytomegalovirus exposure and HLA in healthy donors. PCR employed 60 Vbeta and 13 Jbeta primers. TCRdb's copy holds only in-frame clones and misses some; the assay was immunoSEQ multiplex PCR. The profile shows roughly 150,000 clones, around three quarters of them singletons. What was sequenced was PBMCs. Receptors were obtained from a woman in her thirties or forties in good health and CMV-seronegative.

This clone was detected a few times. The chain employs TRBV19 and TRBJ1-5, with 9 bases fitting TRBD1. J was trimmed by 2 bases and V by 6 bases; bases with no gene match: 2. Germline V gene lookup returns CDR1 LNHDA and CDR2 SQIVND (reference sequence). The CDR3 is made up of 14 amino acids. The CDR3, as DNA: TGTGCCAGTAGAGGGGACAGGGGCAATCAGCCCCAGCATTTT. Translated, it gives CASRGDRGNQPQHF.

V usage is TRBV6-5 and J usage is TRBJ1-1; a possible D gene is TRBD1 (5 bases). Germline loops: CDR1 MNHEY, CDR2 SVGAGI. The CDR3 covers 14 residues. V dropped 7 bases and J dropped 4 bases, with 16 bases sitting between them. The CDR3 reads CASTLQSGGTEAFF. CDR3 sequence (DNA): TGTGCCAGCACCCTACAGTCGGGGGGCACTGAAGCTTTCTTT.

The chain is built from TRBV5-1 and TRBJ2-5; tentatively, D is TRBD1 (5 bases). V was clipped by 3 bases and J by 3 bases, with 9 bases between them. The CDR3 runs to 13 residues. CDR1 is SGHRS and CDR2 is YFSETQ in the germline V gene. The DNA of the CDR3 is TGCGCCAGCAGCTATGACAGAGAAGAGACCCAGTACTTC. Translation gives CASSYDREETQYF.

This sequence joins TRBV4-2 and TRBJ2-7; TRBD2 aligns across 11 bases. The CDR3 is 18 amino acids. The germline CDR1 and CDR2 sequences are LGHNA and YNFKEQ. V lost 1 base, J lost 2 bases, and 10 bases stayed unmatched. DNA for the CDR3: TGTGCCAGCAGCCAAGCCTTCTCTACTAGCGGGGGCCCCTACGAGCAGTACTTC. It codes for CASSQAFSTSGGPYEQYF.

The CDR3 DNA reads TGTGCCAGCAGCTTAGGAGCGGTGAACACCGGGGAGCTGTTTTTT. It codes for CASSLGAVNTGELFF. The rearrangement uses TRBV11-3 and TRBJ2-2; the D gene is possibly TRBD2 (5 bases). Trimming left V 1 base short and J 1 base short, with 7 bases between. From germline, CDR1 is SGHNT and CDR2 YENEEA. CDR3 length: 15 amino acids.

In nucleotides, the CDR3 is TGTGCCAGCATATTGGGGAGCGGAGGAGAGACCCAGTACTTC. It translates to CASILGSGGETQYF. The genes are TRBV6-1 and TRBJ2-5; tentatively, D is TRBD2 (5 bases). In germline, CDR1 is MNHNS, CDR2 SASEGT. Trimming shortened V by 7 bases and J by 4 bases, and 16 bases separated the two germline ends. There are 14 residues in the CDR3.

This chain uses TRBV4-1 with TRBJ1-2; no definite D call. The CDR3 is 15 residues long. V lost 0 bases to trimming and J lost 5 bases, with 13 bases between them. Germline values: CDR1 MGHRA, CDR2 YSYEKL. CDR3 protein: CASSQDTRQLYGYTF. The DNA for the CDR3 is TGCGCCAGCAGCCAAGATACGAGGCAGCTTTATGGCTACACCTTC.

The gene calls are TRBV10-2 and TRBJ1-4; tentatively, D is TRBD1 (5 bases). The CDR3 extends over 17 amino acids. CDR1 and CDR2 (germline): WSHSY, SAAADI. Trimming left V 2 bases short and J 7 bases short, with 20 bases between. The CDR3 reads CASSEALTTVSSEKLFF. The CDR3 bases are TGCGCCAGCAGTGAGGCCCTGACGACAGTTTCAAGTGAAAAACTGTTTTTT.

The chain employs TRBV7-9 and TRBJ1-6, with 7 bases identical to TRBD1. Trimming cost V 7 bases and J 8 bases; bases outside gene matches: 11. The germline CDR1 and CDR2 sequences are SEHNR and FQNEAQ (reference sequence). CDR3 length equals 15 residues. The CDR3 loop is CASTPGGGADSPLHF. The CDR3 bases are TGTGCCAGCACTCCAGGAGGGGGCGCGGATTCACCCCTCCACTTT.

The DNA for the CDR3 is TGTGCCAGCAGCTCGTGGGGGGGGGCCGGGATTGGCACAGATACGCAGTATTTT. It is translated as CASSSWGGAGIGTDTQYF. The chain couples TRBV7-9 to TRBJ2-3; TRBD2 is a possible D gene (7 bases). The CDR3 loop spans 18 amino acids. The germline V gene has CDR1 SEHNR and CDR2 FQNEAQ (reference sequence). V lost 4 bases and J lost 1, with 21 bases in between. Full variable domain (rest looked up from reference TRBV7-9 and TRBJ2-3): DTGVSQNPRHKITKRGQNVTFRCDPISEHNRLYWYRQTLGQGPEFLTYFQNEAQLEKSRLLSDRFSAERPKGSFSTLEIQRTEQGDSAMYLCASSSWGGAGIGTDTQYFGPGTRLTVL.

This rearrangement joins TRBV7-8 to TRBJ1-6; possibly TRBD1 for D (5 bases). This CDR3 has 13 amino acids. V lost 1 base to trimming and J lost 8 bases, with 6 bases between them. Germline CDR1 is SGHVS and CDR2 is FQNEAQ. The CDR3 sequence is CASSLVQDSPLHF. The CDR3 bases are TGTGCCAGCAGCTTAGTACAGGATTCACCCCTCCACTTT.

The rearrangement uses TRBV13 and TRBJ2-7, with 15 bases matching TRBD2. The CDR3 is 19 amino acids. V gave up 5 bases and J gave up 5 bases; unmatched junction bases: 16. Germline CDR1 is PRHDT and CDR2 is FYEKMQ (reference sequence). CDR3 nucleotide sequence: TGTGCCAGCAGCATACCGGGACTAGCGGGAGGAAAAGCGGCCCACGAGCAGTACTTC. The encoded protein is CASSIPGLAGGKAAHEQYF.

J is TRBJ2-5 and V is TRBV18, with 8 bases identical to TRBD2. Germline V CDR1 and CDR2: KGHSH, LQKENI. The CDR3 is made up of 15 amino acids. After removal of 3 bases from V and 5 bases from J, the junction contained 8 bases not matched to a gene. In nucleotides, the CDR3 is TGTGCCAGCTCACCGGGAGCAGCGGGGGCGGAGACCCAGTACTTC. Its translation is CASSPGAAGAETQYF.

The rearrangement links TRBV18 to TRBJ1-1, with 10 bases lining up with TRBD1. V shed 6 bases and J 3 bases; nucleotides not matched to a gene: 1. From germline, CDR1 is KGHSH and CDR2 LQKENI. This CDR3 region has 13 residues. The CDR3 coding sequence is TGTGCCAGCTCCGGACAGGGGGACACTGAAGCTTTCTTT. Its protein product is CASSGQGDTEAFF.

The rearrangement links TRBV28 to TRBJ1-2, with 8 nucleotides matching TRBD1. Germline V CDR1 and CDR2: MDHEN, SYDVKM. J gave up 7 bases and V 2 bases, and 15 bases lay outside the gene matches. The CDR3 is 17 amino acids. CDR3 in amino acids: CASSLQPGGSWYGGYTF. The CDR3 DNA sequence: TGTGCCAGCAGTTTACAACCAGGGGGCTCTTGGTACGGTGGCTACACCTTC.

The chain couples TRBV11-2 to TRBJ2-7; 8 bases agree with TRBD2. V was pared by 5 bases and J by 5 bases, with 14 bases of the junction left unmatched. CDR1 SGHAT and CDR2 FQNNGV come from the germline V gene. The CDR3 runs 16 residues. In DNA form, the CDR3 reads TGTGCCAGCAGCGTGCGGTTCGGGAGGGAAGGGAACGAGCAGTACTTC. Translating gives CASSVRFGREGNEQYF.

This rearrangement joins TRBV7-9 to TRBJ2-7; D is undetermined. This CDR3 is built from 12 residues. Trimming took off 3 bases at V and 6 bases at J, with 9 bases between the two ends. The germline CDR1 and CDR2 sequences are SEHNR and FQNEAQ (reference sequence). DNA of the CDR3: TGTGCCAGCAGCTTTGACATCGTCGAGCAGTACTTC. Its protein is CASSFDIVEQYF.

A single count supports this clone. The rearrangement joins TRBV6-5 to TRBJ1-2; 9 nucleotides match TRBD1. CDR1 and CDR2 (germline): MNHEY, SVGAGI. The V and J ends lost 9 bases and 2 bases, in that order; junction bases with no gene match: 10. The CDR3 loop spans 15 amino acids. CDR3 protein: CASRRDREGNYGYTF. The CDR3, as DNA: TGTGCCAGTAGACGGGACAGGGAAGGGAACTATGGCTACACCTTC.

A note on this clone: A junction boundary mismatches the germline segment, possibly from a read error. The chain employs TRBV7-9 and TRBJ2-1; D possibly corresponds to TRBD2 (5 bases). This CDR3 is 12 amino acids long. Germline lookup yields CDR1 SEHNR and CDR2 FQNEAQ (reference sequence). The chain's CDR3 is CSSSLGSGEQFF. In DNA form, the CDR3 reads TGTTCCAGCAGCTTAGGGAGTGGCGAGCAGTTCTTC.

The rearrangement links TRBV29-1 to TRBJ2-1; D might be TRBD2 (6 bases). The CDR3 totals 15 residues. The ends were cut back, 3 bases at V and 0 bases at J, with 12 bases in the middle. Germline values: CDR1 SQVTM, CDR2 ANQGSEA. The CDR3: CSVEKEGSSYNEQFF. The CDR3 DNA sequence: TGCAGCGTTGAGAAGGAGGGTAGCTCCTACAATGAGCAGTTCTTC.